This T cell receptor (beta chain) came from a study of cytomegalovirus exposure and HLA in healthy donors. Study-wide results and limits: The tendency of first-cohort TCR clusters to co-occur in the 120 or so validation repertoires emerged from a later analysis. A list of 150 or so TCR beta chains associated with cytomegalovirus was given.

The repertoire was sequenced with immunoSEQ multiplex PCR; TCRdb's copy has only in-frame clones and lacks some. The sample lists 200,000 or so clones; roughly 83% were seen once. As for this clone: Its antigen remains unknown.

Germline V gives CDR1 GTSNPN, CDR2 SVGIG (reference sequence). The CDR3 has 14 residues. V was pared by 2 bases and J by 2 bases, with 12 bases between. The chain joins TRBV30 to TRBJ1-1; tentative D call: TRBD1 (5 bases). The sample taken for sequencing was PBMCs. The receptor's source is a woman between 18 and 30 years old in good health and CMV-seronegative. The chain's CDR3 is CAWSPQGSNTEAFF. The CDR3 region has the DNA TGTGCCTGGAGTCCCCAGGGCAGTAACACTGAAGCTTTCTTT.